Here is one TCR beta chain with its context. What it binds is not known. Germline CDR1 is SNHLY and CDR2 is FYNNEI. The CDR3 runs to 13 residues. V was shortened by 3 bases and J by 1 base, with 6 bases between the two germline ends. Study conclusions and caveats: Tumor Tregs overlapped most with tumor, then blood, naive CD4+ cells. In terms of TCR gene usage, tumor memory CD4+ T cells clustered together with blood and lymph node memory CD4+ cells, as well as with lymph node naive CD4+ cells.

Treg sorting used a CD4+CD25+CD127-/low gate. Constant-region reverse primers amplified full-length variable regions, followed by semi-nested Nested Universal Primer A PCR. One entry per CDR3 protein results from TCRdb running MiXCR on the 5' RACE reads. The sample has 50,000 to 65,000 distinct CDR3 sequences; more than 20% are singletons. The sample was tumor-infiltrating Tregs sorted from the breast tumor. The sequence was collected from a female donor with breast cancer. This chain connects TRBV2 to TRBJ1-1; no firm D call. The CDR3 bases are TGTGCCAGCAGTGATTGGTGGAACACTGAAGCTTTCTTT. Protein: CASSDWWNTEAFF.